One sample yielded the 14 T cell receptor beta chains listed below, sequenced in a study of CD4 T cell repertoires in COVID-19. Here immunoSEQ multiplex PCR was the method, and the copy in TCRdb shows in-frame clones only, minus some. The table includes 60,000 to 90,000 clones, 83% detected once. The sequences come from CD4+ T cells from peripheral blood, collected after recovery from COVID-19. The receptors derive from a human donor who had COVID-19.

The chain joins TRBV28 to TRBJ1-4, with D unclear. The ends were cut back, 2 bases at V and 5 bases at J, with 9 bases in the middle. CDR3 length: 14 residues. CDR1 and CDR2 from the germline V gene are MDHEN and SYDVKM. The CDR3 sequence is CASSLGQFNEKLFF. The CDR3 bases are TGTGCCAGCAGTTTAGGGCAGTTCAATGAAAAACTGTTTTTT. Full variable domain (outside the CDR3, taken from reference TRBV28 and TRBJ1-4): DVKVTQSSRYLVKRTGEKVFLECVQDMDHENMFWYRQDPGLGLRLIYFSYDVKMKEKGDIPEGYSVSREKKERFSLILESASTNQTSMYLCASSLGQFNEKLFFGSGTQLSVL.

This chain uses TRBV24-1 with TRBJ2-3, with 9 positions matching TRBD1. V lost 2 bases and J lost 2; bases outside the gene matches: 7. The germline V gene encodes CDR1 KGHDR and CDR2 SFDVKD. The CDR3 has 17 residues. In DNA form, the CDR3 reads TGTGCCACCAGTGATTCCGGGACAGGGAGGTTCACAGATACGCAGTATTTT. It is translated as CATSDSGTGRFTDTQYF.

The CDR3 bases are TGTGCCAGCAGCTTAGTCCTGGAGAGACCCCGGCAGTTCTTC. Translation: CASSLVLERPRQFF. J is TRBJ2-1 and V is TRBV7-2; D gene uncertain. This CDR3 comprises 14 residues. Trimming removed 1 base from V and 12 bases from J, with 16 bases in between. Germline V gives CDR1 SGHTA, CDR2 FQGNSA.

This sequence joins TRBV9 and TRBJ2-1; D is unresolved. Trimming took off 0 bases at V and 0 bases at J, with 7 bases between the two ends. This CDR3 is 15 amino acids long. The V gene's germline CDR1 is SGDLS and CDR2 YYNGEE. CDR3 loop: CASSVASSSYNEQFF. CDR3 sequence (DNA): TGTGCCAGCAGCGTAGCTAGTAGCTCCTACAATGAGCAGTTCTTC. The whole variable domain, filled in from reference TRBV9 and TRBJ2-1, reads DSGVTQTPKHLITATGQRVTLRCSPRSGDLSVYWYQQSLDQGLQFLIQYYNGEERAKGNILERFSAQQFPDLHSELNLSSLELGDSALYFCASSVASSSYNEQFFGPGTRLTVL.

The V and J genes are TRBV9 and TRBJ1-6; TRBD1 matches at 7 bases. Looked up from germline, CDR1 is SGDLS and CDR2 is YYNGEE. The CDR3 consists of 14 residues. The V and J ends lost 4 bases and 7 bases, in that order; junction bases with no gene match: 5. CDR3 residues: CASSPGTVNSPLHF. CDR3 DNA: TGTGCCAGCAGCCCCGGGACAGTCAATTCACCCCTCCACTTT.

The J gene is TRBJ1-1, the V gene TRBV14; tentatively, D is TRBD1 (6 bases). The V end lost 1 base, the J end lost 10 bases, and 22 bases lay between the germline ends. The germline V gene has CDR1 SGHDN and CDR2 FVKESK. This CDR3 is built from 16 residues. As DNA, the CDR3 is TGTGCCAGCAGCCAAGGAGGAGTGGTGGGGACATCGCGAGCTTTCTTT. It yields the protein CASSQGGVVGTSRAFF.

The chain is built from TRBV19 and TRBJ2-2; D is unclear. This CDR3 is built from 13 residues. V lost 10 bases and J 5 bases, leaving 14 bases between the germline ends. Germline lookup yields CDR1 LNHDA and CDR2 SQIVND (reference sequence). This chain's CDR3 is CATRALGTGELFF. In DNA form, the CDR3 reads TGTGCCACCCGGGCCCTAGGAACCGGGGAGCTGTTTTTT. The whole variable domain, filled in from reference TRBV19 and TRBJ2-2, reads DGGITQSPKYLFRKEGQNVTLSCEQNLNHDAMYWYRQDPGQGLRLIYYSQIVNDFQKGDIAEGYSVSREKKESFPLTVTSAQKNPTAFYLCATRALGTGELFFGEGSRLTVL.

In this sample, this clone turned up once. V and J are TRBV7-2 and TRBJ2-3; D might be TRBD1 or TRBD2, each matching 5 bases. This CDR3 spans 13 amino acids. Germline CDR1 SGHTA, CDR2 FQGNSA. The V end was cut by 7 bases, the J end by 5 bases, with 13 bases between. CDR3 sequence reads: CASNSQRGDTQYF. The CDR3 region has the DNA TGTGCCAGCAACAGCCAGAGGGGAGATACGCAGTATTTT.

This clone was detected only once. V and J are TRBV9 and TRBJ1-5, with D uncertain. The V gene's germline CDR1 is SGDLS and CDR2 YYNGEE. V was trimmed by 6 bases and J by 5 bases, leaving 15 bases between them. CDR3 length: 14 residues. CDR3 nucleotides: TGTGCCAGCAACCGGGGAGGGTTAGATCAGCCCCAGCATTTT. Translating gives CASNRGGLDQPQHF.

V gene TRBV4-1 combines with J gene TRBJ2-7; 10 bases map to TRBD1. The J segment lost 2 bases and the V segment lost 2 bases, leaving 9 bases of the junction unmatched. Germline-derived CDR1 and CDR2 are MGHRA and YSYEKL. CDR3 length: 17 amino acids. The CDR3 region is CASSQYSGQGEAYEQYF. The CDR3 nucleotides read TGCGCCAGCAGCCAATATTCAGGACAGGGGGAGGCCTACGAGCAGTACTTC.

V is TRBV19 and J is TRBJ1-5; D is unresolved. Germline values: CDR1 LNHDA, CDR2 SQIVND (reference sequence). The CDR3 runs to 14 residues. V dropped 1 base and J dropped 4 bases, with 8 bases sitting between them. The CDR3 sequence is CASSIARDNQPQHF. CDR3 nucleotides: TGTGCCAGTAGTATAGCCCGGGATAATCAGCCCCAGCATTTT.

This clone was recorded a few times. The chain carries TRBV11-2 and TRBJ1-6; no firm D call. CDR1 and CDR2 from the germline V gene are SGHAT and FQNNGV. The CDR3 totals 15 residues. Deletions cut 0 bases from V and 6 bases from J, with 9 bases between. CDR3 nucleotides: TGTGCCAGCAGCTTAGAAGGTGGAGCTAATTCACCCCTCCACTTT. Protein sequence: CASSLEGGANSPLHF.

The chain recombines TRBV7-2 with TRBJ2-5; possible D gene TRBD1, 5 bases. The CDR3 is 14 residues long. The V gene's germline CDR1 is SGHTA and CDR2 FQGNSA. V lost 4 bases and J 5 bases, leaving 14 bases between the germline ends. The DNA of the CDR3 is TGTGCCAGCAGCTGGCTGGGGCCCAGTGAGACCCAGTACTTC. It is translated as CASSWLGPSETQYF.

The chain couples TRBV28 to TRBJ2-7; D uncertain. The germline CDR1 and CDR2 sequences are MDHEN and SYDVKM. V lost 8 bases and J 7 bases, leaving 12 bases between the germline ends. The CDR3 runs to 11 residues. The CDR3 here is CASRSDGEQYF. The DNA of the CDR3 is TGTGCCAGCCGATCCGACGGGGAGCAGTACTTC.